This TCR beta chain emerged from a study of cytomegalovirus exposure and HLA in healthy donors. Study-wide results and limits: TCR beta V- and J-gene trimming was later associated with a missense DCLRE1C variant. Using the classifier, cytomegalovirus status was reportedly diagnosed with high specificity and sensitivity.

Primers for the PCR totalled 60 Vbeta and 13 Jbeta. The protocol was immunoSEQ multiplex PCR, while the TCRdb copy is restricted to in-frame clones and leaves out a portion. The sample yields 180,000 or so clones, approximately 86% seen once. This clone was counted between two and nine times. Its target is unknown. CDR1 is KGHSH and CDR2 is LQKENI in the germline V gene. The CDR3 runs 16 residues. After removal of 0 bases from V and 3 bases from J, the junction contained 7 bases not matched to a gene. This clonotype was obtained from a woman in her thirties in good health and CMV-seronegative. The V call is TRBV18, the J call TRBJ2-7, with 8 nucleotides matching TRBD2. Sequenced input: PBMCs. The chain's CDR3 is CASSPPHRSGGYEQYF. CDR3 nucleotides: TGTGCCAGCTCACCACCGCACCGGAGCGGGGGCTACGAGCAGTACTTC.